The sequence of this T cell receptor beta chain was determined in a study of blood T cell repertoires in COVID-19. The CDR3 loop spans 15 amino acids. Unmatched junction bases numbered 13, after V lost 5 bases and J lost 6 bases. The germline CDR1 and CDR2 sequences are PRHDT and FYEKMQ (reference sequence). This table comes from immunoSEQ multiplex PCR, and its TCRdb copy is limited to in-frame clones, with some not included. The profile shows about 210,000 clones, 83% of them singletons. The sequenced sample consisted of peripheral blood. The chain carries TRBV13 and TRBJ2-7; 7 bases map to TRBD1. This receptor was obtained from a man aged 50-59 years with active or convalescent COVID-19. DNA for the CDR3: TGTGCCAGCAGCATCCGACAGGGACAATGGGCCGAGCAGTACTTC. This encodes CASSIRQGQWAEQYF.